The T cell receptor beta chain under discussion was sequenced for a study of response to subunit inactivated influenza vaccine (dated by TCRdb to 2016 to 2019). With respect to the entire study: Deep quantitative profiling of the T cell receptor repertoire was used in the study to follow responses to a trivalent subunit inactivated influenza vaccine.

Relative to germline, V is 3 bases shorter and J is 0 bases shorter, with 3 bases between their ends. Taken from cysteine to phenylalanine, the CDR3 has 14 residues. Only the CDR3 portion is preserved as DNA: 42 bases, with reading frame beginning at the first base. There are a few counts of this clonotype. There is no known antigen for this receptor. Base qualities were left out, and no much larger clone turns up one base away. What the study reported, not specific to this receptor: The authors suggested that each seasonal influenza vaccination may recruit only a limited number of new T cells.

Library generation was performed with RT-PCR. The run used an Illumina HiSeq 2500. TCRdb took the public reads, trimmed them with fastp at Q25, ran MiXCR for clone calling and kept in-frame beta chains. Entries are consolidated by CDR3 protein sequence, retaining the most common genes and DNA. The sample contains about 540,000 distinct CDR3 sequences, approximately 20% of them found a single time. Of the sample, around 2.8% falls within the top ten clones. These data also featured in a second study, about T cells expressing NK-cell markers. As that second study puts it: The TCR beta cDNA libraries were made using 5'RACE template switching, a step that added both a universal primer site and unique molecular identifiers. Three sorted T-cell subsets (CD3+CD56+NKG2C+, CD3+CD56+NKG2C- and CD3+CD56-NKG2C+) from under ten donors had their TCR beta-chain repertoires profiled. Among the eight sequenced donors, seven were HCMV-seropositive and one was HCMV-seronegative. To restrict sorting to alphabetaTCR-expressing T cells, an anti-gammadeltaTCR antibody was added in several experiments. In over five donors, the dominant CD3+CD56+NKG2C+ clonotypes were among the top 10 CD8+ clonotypes and accounted for 1.0-7.0% of CD8+ T cells. Those dominant clonotypes were again the most abundant among CD3+CD56-NKG2C+ cells in several donors, at about 25-60.1%. It remained unclear whether the expanded NKG2C-expressing T cell clones were specific for HCMV antigens. The study sequenced eight donors, all healthy volunteers chosen at random: three men and five women. A commercial ELISA kit detecting HCMV-specific IgG in serum was used to determine HCMV serostatus. Ficoll density gradient centrifugation was used to isolate peripheral blood mononuclear cells from blood. Using Miltenyi isolation kits, CD4+ and CD8+ T cells were isolated from PBMC through magnetic immunoseparation. Synthesis of cDNA was primed from the TCR beta constant segment and was followed by two consecutive PCR amplification steps. Libraries were sequenced as 2 x 150 bp reads on Illumina HiSeq 2000/2500, MiSeq or NextSeq. Reads were demultiplexed and grouped by UMI with MIGEC, and clonotypes were assembled and quantified with MiTCR. To exclude erroneous sequences, any TCR cDNA sequence not supported by at least two reads was discarded. The tcR package was used for downstream repertoire analysis, and clonotypes were matched between fractions using CDR3 nucleotide sequence together with V segment. VDJmatch was used to annotate antigen specificity against VDJdb, with one amino acid substitution in CDR3 allowed.

The chain is assembled from TRBV12-3 or TRBV12-4 and TRBJ2-6; confidence is insufficient to name the D gene. The sequence was collected from a man aged 50 to 60 who received an inactivated influenza vaccine. Donor details come from another sample of the same person, matched by shared clones. Sample: CD4+ T cells sorted from PBMCs, taken roughly 12 days after vaccination. The CDR3 is CASSFFSGANVLTF. Here is the DNA: TGTGCCAGCAGTTTTTTCTCTGGGGCCAACGTCCTGACTTTC.